The 17 T cell receptor beta chains presented below share a single source sample, sequenced in a study of regulatory T cells in long-lasting Graves disease. The TCR beta library used iRepertoire HTBI primers with Arm-PCR amplification of CDR3. TCRdb re-called the multiplex PCR reads with MiXCR, one entry per CDR3 protein. The sample carries around 450,000 distinct CDR3 sequences, around a fifth recorded once. Time point in this sample: persistent/refractory GD, antithyroid drugs over 5 years with positive TRAb. Researchers made the TCR library from RNA that was extracted from PBMCs. This sample comprised peripheral blood mononuclear cells (PBMCs), obtained when the disease was refractory, from a patient treated with antithyroid drugs. These receptors originate from a female donor with Graves disease.

This clonotype has at least ten counts. V gene TRBV28 combines with J gene TRBJ1-2; perhaps TRBD1 as D (6 bases). Germline lookup yields CDR1 MDHEN and CDR2 SYDVKM. The CDR3 extends over 16 amino acids. Trimming left V 5 bases short and J 8 bases short, with 24 bases between. The CDR3: CASSQVFLPGARGYTF. The CDR3 DNA is TGTGCCAGCAGTCAAGTATTTCTGCCGGGGGCGCGAGGCTACACCTTC.

J is TRBJ2-7 and V is TRBV7-3, with D maybe TRBD1 (7 bases). The germline CDR1 and CDR2 sequences are SGHTA and FQGTGA. The V and J ends lost 10 bases and 5 bases respectively, with 24 bases between them. This CDR3 has 15 residues. This CDR3 reads CATRKEGDRAHEQYF. The CDR3 DNA reads as TGTGCCACCCGGAAGGAGGGAGACAGGGCCCACGAGCAGTACTTC.

This clonotype appeared many times. The rearrangement links TRBV12-3 or TRBV12-4 to TRBJ1-4; D is possibly TRBD1 (5 bases). This CDR3 contains 15 residues. Deletions cut 3 bases from V and 8 bases from J, with 16 bases between. CDR3 nucleotide sequence: TGTGCCAGCAGTTTCAGGGCAGGTCCAGGCGAAAAACTGTTTTTT. Protein sequence: CASSFRAGPGEKLFF.

The genes are TRBV9 and TRBJ2-7, with 7 nucleotides matching TRBD1. This CDR3 has 15 residues. CDR1 is SGDLS, CDR2 YYNGEE, per germline. The trim removed 4 bases at V and 2 bases at J, leaving 9 bases unmatched. In DNA form, the CDR3 reads TGTGCCAGCAGCTTTCGTACCGGGACAGCCTACGAGCAGTACTTC. Translation: CASSFRTGTAYEQYF.

The CDR3, as DNA: TGTGCCAGCAGCTCACCGGGCCCCAGGGGCTATGGCTACACCTTC. Its translation is CASSSPGPRGYGYTF. The J gene is TRBJ1-2, the V gene TRBV7-9; D is perhaps TRBD1 (6 bases). Germline values: CDR1 SEHNR, CDR2 FQNEAQ (reference sequence). The V end lost 4 bases, the J end lost 4 bases, and 16 bases lay between the germline ends. The CDR3 consists of 15 residues.

The chain couples TRBV6-1 to TRBJ2-3, with 11 bases aligning to TRBD2. The CDR3 is 16 residues long. CDR1 is MNHNS and CDR2 is SASEGT in the germline V gene. The J segment lost 1 base and the V segment lost 7 bases, leaving 7 bases of the junction unmatched. The CDR3 loop reads CASTRLAGMGTDTQYF. In DNA, the CDR3 is TGTGCCAGCACTCGACTAGCGGGGATGGGCACAGATACGCAGTATTTT.

This clonotype was found many times. This sequence joins TRBV28 and TRBJ2-7; 8 bases are a match to TRBD1. Germline V gene lookup returns CDR1 MDHEN and CDR2 SYDVKM. The V gene end was trimmed by 6 bases and the J gene end by 1 base; junction bases not matched to a gene: 11. The CDR3 consists of 16 residues. The CDR3 region is CASRPRPGQVSYEQYF. The CDR3 DNA sequence: TGTGCCAGCAGACCACGACCGGGACAGGTATCCTACGAGCAGTACTTC.

As regards this clonotype: This clone may be a read error of a much larger clone one base away. The V gene is TRBV6-1, the J gene TRBJ2-5, with D perhaps matching TRBD1 or TRBD2 (5 bases each). Germline V gene data show CDR1 as MNHNS and CDR2 as SASEGT. This CDR3 spans 14 amino acids. Trimming removed 8 bases at V and 5 bases at J, with 18 bases between. CDR3 nucleotides: TGTGCCAGCCGGTCAAGCGGCAGGGATGAGACCCAGTACTTC. This sequence encodes CASRSSGRDETQYF.

The sample holds many counts of this clonotype. This rearrangement joins TRBV9 to TRBJ1-1; perhaps TRBD1 as D (5 bases). The CDR3 has 14 residues. The V end lost 0 bases, the J end lost 5 bases, and 11 bases lay between the germline ends. In germline, CDR1 is SGDLS, CDR2 YYNGEE. CDR3 amino acids: CASSVVQGTTEAFF. The CDR3, as DNA: TGTGCCAGCAGCGTAGTCCAGGGAACGACTGAAGCTTTCTTT. The entire variable domain, with the rest obtained from reference TRBV9 and TRBJ1-1, is as follows: DSGVTQTPKHLITATGQRVTLRCSPRSGDLSVYWYQQSLDQGLQFLIQYYNGEERAKGNILERFSAQQFPDLHSELNLSSLELGDSALYFCASSVVQGTTEAFFGQGTRLTVV.

The rearrangement joins TRBV7-8 to TRBJ2-7; the D gene is possibly TRBD2 (5 bases). From germline, CDR1 is SGHVS and CDR2 FQNEAQ. The CDR3 covers 12 residues. V dropped 1 base and J dropped 12 bases, with 13 bases sitting between them. In DNA, the CDR3 is TGTGCCAGCAGCTTAGTGAGCGGTGAGGTGTACTTC. This sequence encodes CASSLVSGEVYF.

Many counts were recorded for this clonotype. This chain joins TRBV20-1 and TRBJ1-1, with D possibly matching TRBD1 (6 bases). This CDR3 comprises 13 residues. The germline V gene encodes CDR1 DFQATT and CDR2 SNEGSKA (reference sequence). CDR3 protein: CTAVRGGGGGAFF. The CDR3 region has the DNA TGCACTGCCGTGCGTGGGGGCGGGGGAGGAGCTTTCTTT.

The CDR3 loop is CASTKQGARTEAFF. The CDR3, as DNA: TGTGCCAGCACGAAACAGGGGGCGCGTACTGAAGCTTTCTTT. The chain carries TRBV2 and TRBJ1-1, with 9 bases matching TRBD1. CDR1 is SNHLY and CDR2 is FYNNEI in the germline V gene. The CDR3 loop spans 14 amino acids. V lost 7 bases to trimming and J lost 5 bases; unmatched junction nucleotides: 8.

The V and J genes are TRBV25-1 and TRBJ2-7; D is perhaps TRBD2 (7 bases). V shed 5 bases and J shed 3 bases, with 17 bases lying between them. Germline V gene lookup returns CDR1 MGHDK and CDR2 SYGVNS. This CDR3 is 15 amino acids long. In DNA, the CDR3 is TGTGCCAGCAGTCGTGGGGGGGGGCTCCTCTACGAGCAGTACTTC. Translation gives CASSRGGGLLYEQYF.

This clonotype was seen only a few times. This chain connects TRBV27 to TRBJ2-1; D perhaps matches TRBD2 (6 bases). V was pared by 5 bases and J by 9 bases, with 23 bases between. In germline, CDR1 is MNHEY, CDR2 SMNVEV (reference sequence). This CDR3 has 16 amino acids. The CDR3 here is CASSDRLDGRSGEQFF. The CDR3 DNA is TGTGCCAGCAGTGACAGACTAGACGGAAGGTCTGGTGAGCAGTTCTTC.

This clonotype occurred a few times. The V gene is TRBV12-5, the J gene TRBJ2-2; D gene ambiguous. Trimming took off 0 bases at V and 4 bases at J, with 9 bases between the two ends. Germline V gene sequence: CDR1 LGHNT, CDR2 FRNRAP. This CDR3 has 15 residues. CDR3 residues: CASGLVLDSTGELFF. The CDR3 nucleotides read TGTGCTAGTGGTTTGGTACTCGATTCCACCGGGGAGCTGTTTTTT.

This clonotype was detected ten times or more. The chain links TRBV7-2 to TRBJ1-1; maybe TRBD1 (5 bases). Germline V gene data show CDR1 as SGHTA and CDR2 as FQGNSA. V was shortened by 4 bases and J by 6 bases, with 15 bases between the two germline ends. The CDR3 is 14 amino acids. CDR3 bases: TGTGCCAGCAGCTGGAGGGTTGGGGACCCTGAAGCTTTCTTT. Amino acid sequence: CASSWRVGDPEAFF.

The genes are TRBV5-1 and TRBJ2-2; 8 bases line up with TRBD1. The CDR3 covers 15 residues. Trimming cost V 3 bases and J 3 bases; bases outside gene matches: 4. Germline CDR1 is SGHRS and CDR2 is YFSETQ. As DNA, the CDR3 is TGCGCCAGCAGCTATGGACAGGGATACACCGGGGAGCTGTTTTTT. It is translated as CASSYGQGYTGELFF.